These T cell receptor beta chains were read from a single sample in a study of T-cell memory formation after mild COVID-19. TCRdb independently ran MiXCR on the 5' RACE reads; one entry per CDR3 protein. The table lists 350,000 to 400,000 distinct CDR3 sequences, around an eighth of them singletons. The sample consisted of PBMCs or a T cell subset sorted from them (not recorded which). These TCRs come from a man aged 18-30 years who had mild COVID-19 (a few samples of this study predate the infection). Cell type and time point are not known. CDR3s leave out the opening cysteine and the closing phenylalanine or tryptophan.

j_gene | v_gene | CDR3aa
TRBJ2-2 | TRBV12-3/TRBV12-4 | ASSLDTWTGELF
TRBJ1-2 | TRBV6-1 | ASKGTGAYGYT
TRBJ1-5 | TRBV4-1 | ASSSRFVGNQPQH
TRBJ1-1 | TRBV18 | ASSPTDTTNTEAF
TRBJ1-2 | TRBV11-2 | ASSYSGGGGYT
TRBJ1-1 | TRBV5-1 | ASREGVGTEAF
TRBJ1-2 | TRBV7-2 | ASSFHRGQGHGYT
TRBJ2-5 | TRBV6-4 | ASRGLDGGRETQY
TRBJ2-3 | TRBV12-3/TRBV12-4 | ASSLSSGLNTDTQY
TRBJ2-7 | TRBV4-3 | ASSQVTDYEQY
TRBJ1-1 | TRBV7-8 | ASSLYQHAEAF
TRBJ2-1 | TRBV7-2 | ASSPFGEQF
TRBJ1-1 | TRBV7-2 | ASSPQRGRAF
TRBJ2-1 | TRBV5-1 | ASSLYQGSYNEQF
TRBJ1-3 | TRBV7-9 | ASSPRPFEDGNTIY
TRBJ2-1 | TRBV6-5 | ASREGPSSYNEQF
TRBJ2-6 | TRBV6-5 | ASSLPGTNVLT
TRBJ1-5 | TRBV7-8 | ASSSDRGIQPQH
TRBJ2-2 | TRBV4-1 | ASSQEGGQPNTGELF
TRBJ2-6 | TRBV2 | ASSQDSFGANVLT